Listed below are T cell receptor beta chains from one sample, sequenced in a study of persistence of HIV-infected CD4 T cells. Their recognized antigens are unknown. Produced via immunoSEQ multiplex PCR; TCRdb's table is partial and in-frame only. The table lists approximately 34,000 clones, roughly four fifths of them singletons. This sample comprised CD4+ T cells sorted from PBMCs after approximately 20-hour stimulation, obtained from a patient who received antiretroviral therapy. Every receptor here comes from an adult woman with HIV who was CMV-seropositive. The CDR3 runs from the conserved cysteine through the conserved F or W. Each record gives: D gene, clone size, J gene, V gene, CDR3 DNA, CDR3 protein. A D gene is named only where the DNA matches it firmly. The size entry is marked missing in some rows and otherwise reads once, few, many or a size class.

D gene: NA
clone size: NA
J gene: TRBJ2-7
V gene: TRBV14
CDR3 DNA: TGTGCCAGCAGCCATAGCTACGAGCAGTACTTC
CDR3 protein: CASSHSYEQYF

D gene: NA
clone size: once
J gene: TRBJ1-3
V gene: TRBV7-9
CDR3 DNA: TGTGCCAGCAGCTTAGACAGCTCCCTTAGGAACACCATATATTTT
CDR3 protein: CASSLDSSLRNTIYF

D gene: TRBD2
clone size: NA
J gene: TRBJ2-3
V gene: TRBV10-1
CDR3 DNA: TGCGCCAGCAGCCCCATAGCGGGAGGGCCTAAGGATACGCAGTATTTT
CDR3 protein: CASSPIAGGPKDTQYF

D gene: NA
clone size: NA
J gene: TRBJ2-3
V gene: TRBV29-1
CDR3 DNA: TGCAGCGCCCCTGGGGGGTTCACAGATACGCAGTATTTT
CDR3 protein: CSAPGGFTDTQYF

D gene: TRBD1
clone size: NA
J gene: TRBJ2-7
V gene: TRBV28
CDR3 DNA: TGTGCCAGCAGTAGCCAGGGGGCGACCTACGAGCAGTACTTC
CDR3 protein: CASSSQGATYEQYF

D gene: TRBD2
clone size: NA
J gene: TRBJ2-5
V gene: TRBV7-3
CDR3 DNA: TGTGCCAGCAGCTTAGCGGGAGGGAGAGAGACCCAGTACTTC
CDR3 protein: CASSLAGGRETQYF

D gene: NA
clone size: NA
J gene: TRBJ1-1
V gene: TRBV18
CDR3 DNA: TGTGCCAGCTCACCACTGGGCACCTGGAACACTGAAGCTTTCTTT
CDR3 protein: CASSPLGTWNTEAFF

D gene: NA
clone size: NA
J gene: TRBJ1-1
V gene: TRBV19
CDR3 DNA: TGTGCCAGTAGTACGGGCCCGAACACTGAAGCTTTCTTT
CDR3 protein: CASSTGPNTEAFF

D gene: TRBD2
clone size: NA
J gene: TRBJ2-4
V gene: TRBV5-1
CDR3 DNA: TGCGCCAGCAGCTCACTAGCGGGAGGGTTGTTTGGCAAAAACATTCAGTACTTC
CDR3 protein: CASSSLAGGLFGKNIQYF

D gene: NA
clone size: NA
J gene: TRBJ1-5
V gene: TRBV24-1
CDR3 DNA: TGTGCCACCAGTGACACGGGGCTTGGCAATCAGCCCCAGCATTTT
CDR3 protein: CATSDTGLGNQPQHF

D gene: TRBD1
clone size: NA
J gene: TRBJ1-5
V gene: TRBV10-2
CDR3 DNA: TGCGCCAGCAGTTTTAAACGGGACAGAGGTTTGAAGAGCAATCAGCCCCAGCATTTT
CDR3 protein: CASSFKRDRGLKSNQPQHF

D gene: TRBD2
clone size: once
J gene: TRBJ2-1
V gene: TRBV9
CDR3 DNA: TGTGCCAGCAGCGTAGAGGTCGGTCGACGGGGGGGCGGCAATGAGCAGTTCTTC
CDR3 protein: CASSVEVGRRGGGNEQFF

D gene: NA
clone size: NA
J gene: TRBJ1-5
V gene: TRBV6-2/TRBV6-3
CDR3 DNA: TGTGCCAGCAGTTTAAGGGGGACGGGGGCGAATCAGCCCCAGCATTTT
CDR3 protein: CASSLRGTGANQPQHF

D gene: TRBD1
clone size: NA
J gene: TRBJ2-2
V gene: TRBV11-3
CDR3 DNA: TGTGCCAGCAGCAAATCAACAGGGGGCGCGGAGCTGTTTTTT
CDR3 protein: CASSKSTGGAELFF

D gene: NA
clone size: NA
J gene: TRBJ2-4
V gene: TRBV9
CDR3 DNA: TGTGCCAGCAGCCCTGGATTGGACCTACAAAACATTCAGTACTTC
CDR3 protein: CASSPGLDLQNIQYF

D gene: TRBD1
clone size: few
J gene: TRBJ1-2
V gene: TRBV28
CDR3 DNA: TGTGCCAGCAGTTTCGTACTCCGGGACAGGGGAGGCTACACCTTC
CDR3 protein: CASSFVLRDRGGYTF

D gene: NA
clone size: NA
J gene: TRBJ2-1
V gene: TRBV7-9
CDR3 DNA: TGTGCCAGCTCGGGATCCTACAATGAGCAGTTCTTC
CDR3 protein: CASSGSYNEQFF

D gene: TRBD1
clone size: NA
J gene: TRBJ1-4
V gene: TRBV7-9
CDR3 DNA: TGTGCCAGCAGCCTACAGGGGGCGCGCGAAAAACTGTTTTTT
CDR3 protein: CASSLQGAREKLFF

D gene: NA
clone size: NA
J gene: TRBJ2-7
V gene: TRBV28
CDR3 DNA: TGTGCCAGCAGTTTAACCGGGTCTAGCGCCTACGAGCAGTACTTC
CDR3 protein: CASSLTGSSAYEQYF

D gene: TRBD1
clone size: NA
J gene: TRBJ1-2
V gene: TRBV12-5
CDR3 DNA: TGTGCTAGTGCGGGACAGCTTAACTATGGCTACACCTTC
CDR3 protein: CASAGQLNYGYTF